What follows are 32 T cell receptor beta chains derived from one specimen sequenced in a study of blood T cell repertoires in COVID-19. Here immunoSEQ multiplex PCR was the method, and the copy in TCRdb shows in-frame clones only, minus some. The sample yields under 60,000 clones, about nine tenths seen once. Source material: peripheral blood. These receptor sequences come from a human donor in a cohort sampled during active COVID-19.

This chain links TRBV5-4 with TRBJ2-3; 13 bases are shared with TRBD2. Germline values: CDR1 SGHNT, CDR2 YYREEE (reference sequence). CDR3 size: 16 residues. V was clipped by 4 bases and J by 5 bases; unmatched bases: 7. The CDR3 protein is CASSLTSGRAGDTQYF. The CDR3 DNA is TGTGCCAGCAGCCTTACTAGCGGGAGGGCCGGAGATACGCAGTATTTT.

This chain links TRBV6-6 with TRBJ2-7, with a possible D match to TRBD2 (6 bases). There are 14 residues in the CDR3. Germline V gene data show CDR1 as MNHNY and CDR2 as SVGAGI (reference sequence). V was cut by 5 bases and J by 3 bases, with 14 bases left in between. The CDR3 DNA reads as TGTGCCAGCAGTAAGGCGCAGGGAGGCTACGAGCAGTACTTC. Encoded protein: CASSKAQGGYEQYF.

The V call is TRBV3-1 (or the pseudogene TRBV3-2), the J call TRBJ2-7; D not resolved. CDR1 is LGHDT, CDR2 YNNKEL, per germline (reference sequence). V was trimmed by 2 bases and J by 2 bases, leaving 7 bases between them. The length of the CDR3 is 13 residues. CDR3 region: CASSQPPTYEQYF. In DNA, the CDR3 is TGTGCCAGCAGCCAACCACCTACCTACGAGCAGTACTTC.

CDR3 sequence: CASNQGTFYNEQFF. The DNA of the CDR3 is TGTGCCAGCAACCAAGGGACATTCTACAATGAGCAGTTCTTC. The chain couples TRBV6-5 to TRBJ2-1; possibly TRBD1 for D (6 bases). Trimming shortened V by 7 bases and J by 3 bases, and 13 bases separated the two germline ends. The CDR3 is 14 amino acids. Germline V gene sequence: CDR1 MNHEY, CDR2 SVGAGI.

The chain recombines TRBV18 with TRBJ2-7; 9 bases fit TRBD2. After removal of 3 bases from V and 2 bases from J, the junction contained 2 bases not matched to a gene. Germline lookup yields CDR1 KGHSH and CDR2 LQKENI. CDR3 length: 14 amino acids. CDR3 protein: CASSPSGSAYEQYF. The CDR3 DNA reads TGTGCCAGCTCACCTAGCGGGAGCGCCTACGAGCAGTACTTC.

This clone appeared a single time. The CDR3 sequence is CASSEARTGVPQHF. In DNA form, the CDR3 reads TGTGCCAGCAGTGAAGCTCGAACGGGTGTCCCCCAGCATTTT. The V gene is TRBV2, the J gene TRBJ1-5; D not resolved. Trimming removed 0 bases from V and 10 bases from J, with 13 bases in between. CDR3 size: 14 residues. CDR1 and CDR2 (germline): SNHLY, FYNNEI.

The gene calls are TRBV3-1 (or the pseudogene TRBV3-2) and TRBJ1-1; TRBD1 might be the D (5 bases). CDR3 length equals 15 residues. Trimming took off 3 bases at V and 5 bases at J, with 16 bases between the two ends. Germline CDR1 reads LGHDT; CDR2 reads YNNKEL (reference sequence). CDR3 amino acids: CASSQKVGGVTEAFF. The CDR3 bases are TGTGCCAGCAGCCAGAAAGTCGGGGGGGTGACTGAAGCTTTCTTT.

This rearrangement joins TRBV27 to TRBJ1-5; the match to TRBD1 covers 11 bases. The CDR3 contains 15 residues. V was pared by 6 bases and J by 4 bases, with 5 bases of the junction left unmatched. Germline CDR1 and CDR2: MNHEY and SMNVEV (reference sequence). The CDR3 spells CASRSGTGGNQPQHF. In DNA form, the CDR3 reads TGTGCCAGCAGATCCGGGACAGGGGGAAATCAGCCCCAGCATTTT.

This chain uses TRBV5-6 with TRBJ1-1; tentatively, D is TRBD1 (6 bases). This CDR3 spans 13 amino acids. Between the trimmed V and J ends, which lost 4 bases and 0 bases, there was a span of 7 bases. Germline lookup yields CDR1 SGHDT and CDR2 YYEEEE. CDR3 residues: CASSRQVNTEAFF. The CDR3 region has the DNA TGTGCCAGCAGCCGACAGGTGAACACTGAAGCTTTCTTT.

The V gene is TRBV25-1, the J gene TRBJ1-2, with TRBD1 matching over 9 bases. Germline V lookup: CDR1 MGHDK, CDR2 SYGVNS. This CDR3 contains 18 residues. V lost 0 bases to trimming and J lost 4 bases; unmatched junction nucleotides: 12. In DNA, the CDR3 is TGTGCCAGCAGTGAATATACGGGTGGCTGGGACAGGGCCTATGGCTACACCTTC. Translated: CASSEYTGGWDRAYGYTF.

The chain recombines TRBV5-4 with TRBJ1-2, with no clear D. There are 14 residues in the CDR3. V was clipped by 0 bases and J by 3 bases, with 9 bases between them. The germline CDR1 and CDR2 sequences are SGHNT and YYREEE (reference sequence). CDR3 bases: TGTGCCAGCAGCTTGGATCCCGCGCACTATGGCTACACCTTC. This translates into CASSLDPAHYGYTF.

The rearrangement joins TRBV5-1 to TRBJ2-5; no definite D call. Germline-derived CDR1 and CDR2 are SGHRS and YFSETQ. V lost 0 bases, J lost 4 bases, and 13 bases lay in between. CDR3 length: 15 amino acids. CDR3 protein: CASSLDTPLVETQYF. CDR3 in DNA: TGCGCCAGCAGCTTGGACACCCCCCTAGTAGAGACCCAGTACTTC.

The genes are TRBV18 and TRBJ2-2; TRBD2 matches at 9 bases. J gave up 5 bases and V 3 bases, and 10 bases lay outside the gene matches. The V gene's germline CDR1 is KGHSH and CDR2 LQKENI. The CDR3 spans 17 residues. The DNA for the CDR3 is TGTGCCAGCTCACCCGCCGTGTCTAGCGGGATTACCGGGGAGCTGTTTTTT. Translated, it gives CASSPAVSSGITGELFF.

This sequence joins TRBV10-3 and TRBJ2-7; 10 bases agree with TRBD1. The V gene's germline CDR1 is ENHRY and CDR2 SYGVKD. This CDR3 has 15 residues. The J segment lost 2 bases and the V segment lost 7 bases, leaving 8 bases of the junction unmatched. This CDR3 is CAINRGQGRPYEQYF. CDR3 DNA: TGTGCCATCAACCGGGGACAGGGGCGACCCTACGAGCAGTACTTC.

The rearrangement uses TRBV3-1 (or the pseudogene TRBV3-2) and TRBJ1-3; weak D call: TRBD1 (6 bases). Germline assignment: CDR1 LGHDT and CDR2 YNNKEL (reference sequence). Between the trimmed V and J ends, which lost 5 bases and 4 bases, there was a span of 12 bases. The CDR3 extends over 14 amino acids. The CDR3 DNA reads as TGTGCCAGCAGCACACAGGGTACGGGAAACACCATATATTTT. Encoded protein: CASSTQGTGNTIYF.

The gene calls are TRBV15 and TRBJ2-5; D perhaps matches TRBD1 (5 bases). The germline V gene encodes CDR1 LNHNV and CDR2 YYDKDF (reference sequence). The CDR3 spans 16 residues. Trimming removed 2 bases from V and 5 bases from J, with 18 bases in between. CDR3 sequence: CATSRIPPRVRETQYF. CDR3 nucleotide sequence: TGTGCCACCAGCAGAATCCCCCCCAGGGTAAGGGAGACCCAGTACTTC.

The rearrangement links TRBV28 to TRBJ2-1, with TRBD1 matching 7 bases. CDR3 size: 16 residues. Germline V lookup: CDR1 MDHEN, CDR2 SYDVKM. V was clipped by 5 bases and J by 1 base; unmatched bases: 8. CDR3 bases: TGTGCCAGCAGTGACCCCGGGACAGTTTCCTACAATGAGCAGTTCTTC. It is translated as CASSDPGTVSYNEQFF.

In DNA form, the CDR3 reads TGTGCCAGCACCGTCATTACCCAGGGTCCTTATGGCTACACCTTC. Translated: CASTVITQGPYGYTF. The chain recombines TRBV11-2 with TRBJ1-2, with a tentative D call TRBD1 (5 bases). This CDR3 comprises 15 residues. The V gene lost 7 bases and the J gene lost 5 bases, with 20 bases spanning the gap. CDR1 and CDR2 from the germline V gene are SGHAT and FQNNGV.

The genes are TRBV10-3 and TRBJ1-4; no reliable D call. In germline, CDR1 is ENHRY, CDR2 SYGVKD. V was pared by 4 bases and J by 0 bases, with 9 bases between. This CDR3 spans 15 amino acids. This CDR3 is CAISASTSTNEKLFF. In DNA form, the CDR3 reads TGTGCCATCAGTGCGAGTACCTCAACTAATGAAAAACTGTTTTTT.

This chain connects TRBV7-9 to TRBJ2-3, with 8 nucleotides matching TRBD2. Germline V gene data show CDR1 as SEHNR and CDR2 as FQNEAQ (reference sequence). This CDR3 comprises 18 residues. Trimming took 3 bases from V and 0 from J; bases not matched to a gene: 11. The CDR3 loop is CASSFGAGVDLSTDTQYF. DNA of the CDR3: TGTGCCAGCAGCTTCGGAGCGGGAGTTGATCTGAGCACAGATACGCAGTATTTT. Full variable domain (rest looked up from reference TRBV7-9 and TRBJ2-3): DTGVSQNPRHKITKRGQNVTFRCDPISEHNRLYWYRQTLGQGPEFLTYFQNEAQLEKSRLLSDRFSAERPKGSFSTLEIQRTEQGDSAMYLCASSFGAGVDLSTDTQYFGPGTRLTVL.

V and J are TRBV5-1 and TRBJ2-2; tentative D call: TRBD1 (6 bases). Trimming shortened V by 0 bases and J by 1 base, and 10 bases separated the two germline ends. Germline values: CDR1 SGHRS, CDR2 YFSETQ. The CDR3 has 16 residues. The CDR3 DNA sequence: TGCGCCAGCAGCTTGGAGACAGGAAGGAACACCGGGGAGCTGTTTTTT. This gives the protein CASSLETGRNTGELFF.

This chain connects TRBV19 to TRBJ1-1; D possibly corresponds to TRBD1 (5 bases). The germline V and J ends were trimmed by 5 bases and 1 base, with 11 bases remaining between them. Germline lookup yields CDR1 LNHDA and CDR2 SQIVND (reference sequence). CDR3 length equals 14 residues. In nucleotides, the CDR3 is TGTGCCAGTAGTCTAGGGGCGGGGAACACTGAAGCTTTCTTT. Translating gives CASSLGAGNTEAFF.

This sequence joins TRBV30 and TRBJ1-2, with TRBD1 matching over 7 bases. In germline, CDR1 is GTSNPN, CDR2 SVGIG (reference sequence). Germline trimming cut 8 bases from V and 7 bases from J; bases unmatched to any gene: 13. The CDR3 extends over 13 amino acids. The CDR3 bases are TGTGCCATGCGACAGGGAGATATCTCTGGCTACACCTTC. Its protein product is CAMRQGDISGYTF.

The chain recombines TRBV27 with TRBJ2-7, with a possible D match to TRBD2 (5 bases). Trimming left V 9 bases short and J 5 bases short, with 5 bases between. The CDR3 consists of 9 residues. Germline CDR1 and CDR2: MNHEY and SMNVEV (reference sequence). The CDR3 here is CAREDEQYF. The DNA of the CDR3 is TGTGCCAGGGAGGACGAGCAGTACTTC.

The chain couples TRBV28 to TRBJ2-7, with D uncertain. The V and J ends lost 6 bases and 3 bases respectively, with 9 bases between them. Per germline, CDR1 MDHEN and CDR2 SYDVKM. The CDR3 runs to 12 residues. CDR3 amino acids: CASSPSRYEQYF. CDR3 nucleotide sequence: TGTGCCAGCAGCCCCTCGCGCTACGAGCAGTACTTC.

This clone was counted a single time. CDR3 coding DNA: TGTGCCAGCTCACCAGGGTCGGGGGAGCAGTACTTC. Amino acids: CASSPGSGEQYF. The chain couples TRBV18 to TRBJ2-7; TRBD2 is a possible D gene (5 bases). Per the germline V gene, CDR1 is KGHSH and CDR2 is LQKENI. V lost 2 bases to trimming and J lost 7 bases, with 9 bases between them. The CDR3 contains 12 residues.

The V gene is TRBV29-1, the J gene TRBJ1-2; 7 nucleotides line up with TRBD1. The CDR3 sequence is 13 residues long. From germline, CDR1 is SQVTM and CDR2 ANQGSEA. The trim removed 6 bases at V and 5 bases at J, leaving 9 bases unmatched. The CDR3 is CSVDTGVGYGYTF. CDR3 sequence (DNA): TGCAGCGTCGACACAGGGGTTGGGTATGGCTACACCTTC.

This chain uses TRBV6-8 with TRBJ2-1; D possibly corresponds to TRBD1 (6 bases). V was shortened by 4 bases and J by 13 bases, with 14 bases between the two germline ends. The CDR3 contains 12 residues. Looked up from germline, CDR1 is MNHGY and CDR2 is SAAAGT. The CDR3 loop reads CASSSRDKLQFF. For the CDR3, the DNA is TGTGCCAGCAGTTCCCGGGACAAACTACAGTTCTTC.

The chain combines TRBV6-1 with TRBJ1-4; D uncertain. The length of the CDR3 is 16 residues. Trimming cost V 2 bases and J 10 bases, with 20 bases left between them. Germline V gene lookup returns CDR1 MNHNS and CDR2 SASEGT. CDR3 in amino acids: CASSESMVGGLGKLFF. In DNA form, the CDR3 reads TGTGCCAGCAGTGAATCGATGGTTGGTGGACTGGGAAAACTGTTTTTT.

V usage is TRBV19 and J usage is TRBJ2-1, with TRBD2 matching 8 bases. This CDR3 contains 16 residues. CDR1 and CDR2 (germline): LNHDA, SQIVND (reference sequence). V shed 2 bases, J shed 1 base, and the junction held 4 bases outside the gene matches. CDR3 sequence (DNA): TGTGCCAGTAGTATAAGGGCTAGCGGGTCCTACAATGAGCAGTTCTTC. This gives the protein CASSIRASGSYNEQFF.

The J gene is TRBJ1-3, the V gene TRBV11-2; 8 bases line up with TRBD1. V trimming: 4 bases; J trimming: 0 bases; junction bases outside the gene matches: 8. The CDR3 runs 17 residues. Germline CDR1 and CDR2: SGHAT and FQNNGV. This CDR3 is CASSSTQDRASGNTIYF. CDR3 DNA: TGTGCCAGCAGCTCGACCCAGGACAGGGCCTCTGGAAACACCATATATTTT.

This sequence joins TRBV9 and TRBJ2-1; 13 bases line up with TRBD2. This CDR3 region has 14 residues. Germline assignment: CDR1 SGDLS and CDR2 YYNGEE. V lost 7 bases to trimming and J lost 5 bases; unmatched junction nucleotides: 3. DNA for the CDR3: TGTGCCAGCGGGGGGACTAGCGGGAACAATGAGCAGTTCTTC. This translates into CASGGTSGNNEQFF. Together with reference TRBV9 and TRBJ2-1, the CDR3 gives the full variable domain: DSGVTQTPKHLITATGQRVTLRCSPRSGDLSVYWYQQSLDQGLQFLIQYYNGEERAKGNILERFSAQQFPDLHSELNLSSLELGDSALYFCASGGTSGNNEQFFGPGTRLTVL.